A selection of T cell receptor beta chains follows, all from one sample in a study of cytomegalovirus exposure and HLA in healthy donors. Libraries were prepared by immunoSEQ multiplex PCR; TCRdb keeps only in-frame clonotypes and omits some of them. The sample includes around 170,000 clones, around four fifths of them seen just once. The specimen was PBMCs. All receptors derive from a male donor in good health and CMV-seronegative. Each CDR3 is given with its conserved first and last residue. A D gene is named only where the DNA matches it firmly. Not every row has a clone size; where given, it reads once, few, many or a size class.

size: -
J: TRBJ2-3
V: TRBV7-9
length: 12
D: -
DNA: TGTGCCAGCAGCCCGAGCACAGATACGCAGTATTTT
CDR3: CASSPSTDTQYF

size: -
J: TRBJ2-1
V: TRBV7-6
length: 15
D: TRBD1
DNA: TGTGCCAGCAGCTTCGGGACAGGGGGCGGAGGTGAGCAGTTCTTC
CDR3: CASSFGTGGGGEQFF

size: -
J: TRBJ1-4
V: TRBV11-2
length: 15
D: TRBD1
DNA: TGTGCCAGCAGCAAGAGGGGGCAAGCTAATGAAAAACTGTTTTTT
CDR3: CASSKRGQANEKLFF

size: -
J: TRBJ2-7
V: TRBV5-4
length: 14
D: TRBD2
DNA: TGTGCCAGCAGCCCGGGGGGAAGACCCTACGAGCAGTACTTC
CDR3: CASSPGGRPYEQYF

size: -
J: TRBJ1-4
V: TRBV7-2
length: 15
D: -
DNA: TGTGCCAGCAGCTTACAGGGGTCAACTAATGAAAAACTGTTTTTT
CDR3: CASSLQGSTNEKLFF

size: -
J: TRBJ1-2
V: TRBV9
length: 14
D: TRBD1
DNA: TGTGCCAGCAGCCCCCGGGACAGTAACTATGGCTACACCTTC
CDR3: CASSPRDSNYGYTF

size: -
J: TRBJ1-2
V: TRBV9
length: 17
D: TRBD1
DNA: TGTGCCAGCAGCGCGACCCCGGGACAGGACCCGAACTATGGCTACACCTTC
CDR3: CASSATPGQDPNYGYTF

size: -
J: TRBJ2-2
V: TRBV4-1
length: 13
D: -
DNA: TGCGCCAGCAGCTTTACAGGAGTCGGGGAGCTGTTTTTT
CDR3: CASSFTGVGELFF

size: -
J: TRBJ2-7
V: TRBV6-6
length: 15
D: TRBD2
DNA: TGTGCCAGCAGGGCGGGGGGACCGATAGCCTACGAGCAGTACTTC
CDR3: CASRAGGPIAYEQYF

size: -
J: TRBJ1-1
V: TRBV7-3
length: 14
D: TRBD1
DNA: TGTGCCAGCAGCTCCAGGGGGTATGGGACTGAAGCTTTCTTT
CDR3: CASSSRGYGTEAFF

size: -
J: TRBJ2-2
V: TRBV28
length: 13
D: -
DNA: TGTGCCACAGACAGTGCGAACACCGGGGAGCTGTTTTTT
CDR3: CATDSANTGELFF

size: -
J: TRBJ1-2
V: TRBV4-2
length: 16
D: -
DNA: TGTGCCAGCAGCCAAGATTTCAAGTCTCACATCTATGGCTACACCTTC
CDR3: CASSQDFKSHIYGYTF

size: -
J: TRBJ2-7
V: TRBV7-8
length: 15
D: TRBD1
DNA: TGTGCCAGCAGCAAAAGGCGGGACAGGGTCTACGAGCAGTACTTC
CDR3: CASSKRRDRVYEQYF

size: few
J: TRBJ2-3
V: TRBV5-1
length: 16
D: -
DNA: TGCGCCAGCAGCTTGGTTCAGGGACATCGCACAGATACGCAGTATTTT
CDR3: CASSLVQGHRTDTQYF

size: -
J: TRBJ2-3
V: TRBV4-2
length: 15
D: TRBD2
DNA: TGTGCCAGCAGCCCCGGGACTAGCGGAACAGATACGCAGTATTTT
CDR3: CASSPGTSGTDTQYF

size: -
J: TRBJ1-2
V: TRBV11-2
length: 17
D: -
DNA: TGTGCCAGCAGCTTAGTAGGAGCCGGCTCCCTTAACTATGGCTACACCTTC
CDR3: CASSLVGAGSLNYGYTF

size: -
J: TRBJ2-2
V: TRBV7-9
length: 17
D: TRBD2
DNA: TGTGCCAGCACCCCCGGTCGGGGGGGGCGGGATCCCGGGGAGCTGTTTTTT
CDR3: CASTPGRGGRDPGELFF

size: -
J: TRBJ2-3
V: TRBV9
length: 17
D: TRBD2
DNA: TGTGCCAGCAGCGTAGGGGCTAGCGGGACTAGCACAGATACGCAGTATTTT
CDR3: CASSVGASGTSTDTQYF

size: once
J: TRBJ2-7
V: TRBV7-2
length: 15
D: -
DNA: TGTGCCAGCAGCCTATCGGGGTTGGATCTCTACGAGCAGTACTTC
CDR3: CASSLSGLDLYEQYF

size: few
J: TRBJ1-2
V: TRBV7-2
length: 13
D: -
DNA: TGTGCCAGCAGCTTAGCCAGGGCAGATGGCTACACCTTC
CDR3: CASSLARADGYTF

size: -
J: TRBJ1-3
V: TRBV4-3
length: 15
D: -
DNA: TGCGCCAGCAGCCAAGAAGGATCGGGGGGAAACACCATATATTTT
CDR3: CASSQEGSGGNTIYF

size: -
J: TRBJ1-1
V: TRBV6-5
length: 13
D: -
DNA: TGTGCCAGCAGCAGGGGCTCGAACACTGAAGCTTTCTTT
CDR3: CASSRGSNTEAFF

size: -
J: TRBJ2-7
V: TRBV28
length: 15
D: -
DNA: TGTGCCAGCAGTGCCAGGGACTCCCGCTCTAACGAGCAGTACTTC
CDR3: CASSARDSRSNEQYF

size: -
J: TRBJ2-3
V: TRBV5-1
length: 16
D: TRBD1
DNA: TGCGCCAGCAGCTTGAGTGGTCAGGGGGCTCGAGATACGCAGTATTTT
CDR3: CASSLSGQGARDTQYF

size: -
J: TRBJ1-1
V: TRBV28
length: 11
D: -
DNA: TGTGCCAGCTCGGGGGGGTACGGAGCTTTCTTT
CDR3: CASSGGYGAFF

size: -
J: TRBJ2-1
V: TRBV30
length: 13
D: -
DNA: TGTGCCTGGTCCCGAGTCTCCTACAATGAGCAGTTCTTC
CDR3: CAWSRVSYNEQFF

size: -
J: TRBJ2-1
V: TRBV6-5
length: 16
D: TRBD1
DNA: TGTGCCAGCAGTTACGGGGGACAGGGGGCAAGGAATGAGCAGTTCTTC
CDR3: CASSYGGQGARNEQFF

size: -
J: TRBJ2-2
V: TRBV7-2
length: 15
D: TRBD2
DNA: TGTGCCAGCAGCTTAAGCGGGACTAGCACCGGGGAGCTGTTTTTT
CDR3: CASSLSGTSTGELFF

size: -
J: TRBJ1-2
V: TRBV10-3
length: 13
D: -
DNA: TGTGCCAGCAGTGAAACTGACACTTATGGCTACACCTTC
CDR3: CASSETDTYGYTF

size: -
J: TRBJ1-2
V: TRBV7-8
length: 13
D: -
DNA: TGTGCCAGCAGCCCGGACAAAGTCTATGGCTACACCTTC
CDR3: CASSPDKVYGYTF

size: -
J: TRBJ2-3
V: TRBV1
length: 18
D: -
DNA: TGCACCAGCAGCCAAGACGGGGACTACCGTACTACCACAGATACGCAGTATTTT
CDR3: CTSSQDGDYRTTTDTQYF

size: -
J: TRBJ1-5
V: TRBV19
length: 14
D: TRBD1
DNA: TGTGCCAGTAGTGAACAGGGGGCCAATCAGCCCCAGCATTTT
CDR3: CASSEQGANQPQHF

size: -
J: TRBJ2-5
V: TRBV5-1
length: 16
D: TRBD1
DNA: TGCGCCAGCAGCTCCCGCCCGTCAGGGGGCTCAGAGACCCAGTACTTC
CDR3: CASSSRPSGGSETQYF

size: few
J: TRBJ2-7
V: TRBV28
length: 16
D: TRBD2
DNA: TGTGCCAGCATTCCCCGGGAGGGGAGGGCCTCCCCCGAGCAGTACTTC
CDR3: CASIPREGRASPEQYF

size: -
J: TRBJ2-3
V: TRBV7-3
length: 14
D: -
DNA: TGTGCCAGCAGCTTAAATGCGGGCACAGATACGCAGTATTTT
CDR3: CASSLNAGTDTQYF

size: few
J: TRBJ2-7
V: TRBV7-3
length: 16
D: TRBD1
DNA: TGTGCCAGCAGCTTAGTGGGCGCGACAGGGACCTACGAGCAGTACTTC
CDR3: CASSLVGATGTYEQYF

size: -
J: TRBJ1-1
V: TRBV28
length: 13
D: TRBD1
DNA: TGTGCCAGCAGTCCGCAGGGGGTCACTGAAGCTTTCTTT
CDR3: CASSPQGVTEAFF

size: -
J: TRBJ2-5
V: TRBV5-1
length: 13
D: -
DNA: TGCGCCAGCAGCTTGGGAGTTCAAGAGACCCAGTACTTC
CDR3: CASSLGVQETQYF

size: -
J: TRBJ2-7
V: TRBV5-1
length: 14
D: -
DNA: TGCGCCAGCAGCCCTAAAGGGGGCTCCTACGAGCAGTACTTC
CDR3: CASSPKGGSYEQYF

size: -
J: TRBJ2-3
V: TRBV2
length: 15
D: TRBD2
DNA: TGTGCCAGGAACGGAGTAGCGGGGACAACAGATATGCAGTATTTT
CDR3: CARNGVAGTTDMQYF

size: -
J: TRBJ1-6
V: TRBV5-6
length: 16
D: -
DNA: TGTGCCAGCAGCTTGGGAGGGGGACCCTATAATTCACCCCTCCACTTT
CDR3: CASSLGGGPYNSPLHF

size: -
J: TRBJ2-1
V: TRBV7-2
length: 17
D: TRBD1
DNA: TGTGCCAGCAGCTTAATTGTGACTGGACAGGGGGCCGGTGAGCAGTTCTTC
CDR3: CASSLIVTGQGAGEQFF

size: -
J: TRBJ2-7
V: TRBV19
length: 13
D: -
DNA: TGTGCCAGTAGTATCTCGCAGGGATCCGAGCAGTACTTC
CDR3: CASSISQGSEQYF

size: -
J: TRBJ2-2
V: TRBV5-1
length: 15
D: TRBD2
DNA: TGCGCCAGCAGGTACGGGACTAGCGGTACCGGGGAGCTGTTTTTT
CDR3: CASRYGTSGTGELFF

size: -
J: TRBJ1-2
V: TRBV6-5
length: 13
D: -
DNA: TGTGCCAGCAGTTACTTTCGAGACTATGGCTACACCTTC
CDR3: CASSYFRDYGYTF

size: -
J: TRBJ2-5
V: TRBV19
length: 14
D: -
DNA: TGTGCCAGTAGTATTTCCACTCGGGGAGAGACCCAGTACTTC
CDR3: CASSISTRGETQYF

size: -
J: TRBJ1-3
V: TRBV11-2
length: 17
D: -
DNA: TGTGCCAGCAGCCCCACGGGGGGGCTCCTCTCTGGAAACACCATATATTTT
CDR3: CASSPTGGLLSGNTIYF

size: few
J: TRBJ2-5
V: TRBV6-1
length: 17
D: TRBD2
DNA: TGTGCCAGCAGTGAAGGAGGGGGGCTAGCGGGAGGAGAGACCCAGTACTTC
CDR3: CASSEGGGLAGGETQYF

size: -
J: TRBJ2-7
V: TRBV7-9
length: 14
D: TRBD1
DNA: TGTGCCAGCAGCTCCAGGGACAGGGTGGGCGAGCAGTACTTC
CDR3: CASSSRDRVGEQYF

size: -
J: TRBJ1-6
V: TRBV6-5
length: 13
D: -
DNA: TGTGCCAGCAGTTACAGTACAGGGAATACCCTCCACTTT
CDR3: CASSYSTGNTLHF

size: -
J: TRBJ2-7
V: TRBV4-3
length: 16
D: -
DNA: TGCGCCAGCAGCCAAGAACGGCAGGGTCCCACCTACGAGCAGTACTTC
CDR3: CASSQERQGPTYEQYF

size: -
J: TRBJ2-7
V: TRBV12-2
length: 15
D: -
DNA: TGTGCAAGTCGCTTAACGCAGGGGAGAGACTACGAGCAGTACTTC
CDR3: CASRLTQGRDYEQYF

size: -
J: TRBJ2-1
V: TRBV21-1
length: 14
D: -
DNA: TGTGCCAGCAGCCCTAGGAGCAGCTACAATGAGCAGTTCTTC
CDR3: CASSPRSSYNEQFF

size: -
J: TRBJ1-1
V: TRBV13
length: 17
D: TRBD1
DNA: TGTGCCAGCAGCTTAGGTCGGGTAGGGGGCCAGGGCACTGAAGCTTTCTTT
CDR3: CASSLGRVGGQGTEAFF

size: -
J: TRBJ1-6
V: TRBV2
length: 13
D: TRBD1
DNA: TGTGCCAGCAGCGACAGGGAGGACTCACCCCTCCACTTT
CDR3: CASSDREDSPLHF

size: -
J: TRBJ2-5
V: TRBV2
length: 12
D: -
DNA: TGTACCGGAGGACTTCAAAAAGAGACCCAGTACTTC
CDR3: CTGGLQKETQYF

size: -
J: TRBJ2-5
V: TRBV2
length: 16
D: TRBD2
DNA: TGTGCCAGCAGCCCCCCTAGCGGGAGGGCCCGGGAGACCCAGTACTTC
CDR3: CASSPPSGRARETQYF